Sequencing of this T cell receptor (beta chain) was carried out in a study of blood T cell repertoires in COVID-19. On the study more broadly: Specimens from acute and convalescent COVID-19 originated in the United States, Italy and Spain.

The protocol was immunoSEQ multiplex PCR, while the TCRdb copy is restricted to in-frame clones and leaves out a portion. Of fewer than 350,000 clones detected, around 90% appear once; the ten largest clones hold 1.5% to 2%. Cohorts were determined from participant-reported clinical history. Germline-derived CDR1 and CDR2 are MNHEY and SVGAGI. The junction had 13 bases not matched to a gene; V was cut back by 6 bases and J by 5 bases. CDR3 length: 15 residues. This TCR was recovered from a woman aged 18 to 35 with acute COVID-19. The specimen was PBMCs or T cells enriched from blood (not recorded which). J is TRBJ2-7 and V is TRBV6-5, with TRBD1 matching 7 bases. CDR3 bases: TGTGCCAGCAGCCGAACTGGACAGGTTAGGGACGAGCAGTACTTC. It codes for CASSRTGQVRDEQYF.